The T cell receptor (beta chain) described here comes from a study of human T cells and chemical hapten exposure. The germline CDR1 and CDR2 sequences are SGHTA and FQGNSA. V trimming: 5 bases; J trimming: 5 bases; junction bases outside the gene matches: 5. CDR3 length: 15 residues. TCRdb called the RACE reads again in MiXCR, with one record for every CDR3 protein. The sample carries 180,000 or so distinct CDR3 sequences, 24% recorded once. As for time point: patch test 3, about 24 weeks after DPC sensitization. Treatment described: therapeutic diphenylcyclopropenone sensitization with weekly scalp DPC.

This TCR was sampled from a woman aged 40 to 50 with alopecia areata. Some clones in this sample may be carry-over from other donors' samples. The specimen was whole blood, collected in connection with sensitization to the hapten diphenylcyclopropenone (DPC). The chain joins TRBV7-2 to TRBJ2-5; 13 bases agree with TRBD2. The CDR3 protein is CASSRTSGSSETQYF. The CDR3 DNA reads as TGTGCCAGCAGCCGGACTAGCGGGAGCTCGGAGACCCAGTACTTC.